This entry lists 31 T cell receptor beta chains sequenced from one sample in a study of shared clonotypes between healthy human individuals. Here immunoSEQ multiplex PCR was the method, and the copy in TCRdb shows in-frame clones only, minus some. The table has some 2,000,000 clones, around 95% seen once; the top ten hold around 0.13%. Material for sequencing was naive CD4+ T cells sorted from blood. Noted subset: CD45RA+ positively selected. Every receptor here comes from a man between 18 and 29 years old in good health.

The chain recombines TRBV28 with TRBJ2-3, with TRBD2 matching 11 bases. The CDR3 has 15 residues. Unmatched junction bases numbered 8, after V lost 10 bases and J lost 2 bases. Per the germline V gene, CDR1 is MDHEN and CDR2 is SYDVKM. This chain's CDR3 is CAISSGGWDTDTQYF. The DNA for the CDR3 is TGTGCCATATCTAGCGGGGGGTGGGACACAGATACGCAGTATTTT.

V gene TRBV4-1 combines with J gene TRBJ1-1, with TRBD1 as a possible D gene (6 bases). The CDR3 spans 20 residues. The V gene lost 0 bases and the J gene lost 3 bases, with 26 bases spanning the gap. Germline CDR1 MGHRA, CDR2 YSYEKL. The CDR3 bases are TGCGCCAGCAGCCAAGATTCACGGGCCCCCGACAGGTCGGCGGACACTGAAGCTTTCTTT. Translation: CASSQDSRAPDRSADTEAFF.

This chain uses TRBV5-6 with TRBJ2-1; the D is unclear. The CDR3 is 11 residues long. Germline V gene data show CDR1 as SGHDT and CDR2 as YYEEEE. V was pared by 0 bases and J by 8 bases, with 3 bases between. CDR3 loop: CASSLGYEQFF. In DNA form, the CDR3 reads TGTGCCAGCAGCTTGGGCTATGAGCAGTTCTTC.

This sequence joins TRBV5-1 and TRBJ2-2, with D possibly called TRBD1 or TRBD2 (5 bases each). Germline CDR1 SGHRS, CDR2 YFSETQ. V dropped 4 bases and J dropped 10 bases, with 17 bases sitting between them. This CDR3 has 14 residues. CDR3 sequence reads: CASSLGTAAVELFF. For the CDR3, the DNA is TGCGCCAGCAGCCTGGGGACCGCCGCGGTGGAGCTGTTTTTT.

Comments on this clone: The junction and the germline gene differ at one end; a read error may be behind it. The chain combines TRBV7-7 with TRBJ2-5; the match to TRBD2 covers 8 bases. The CDR3 loop spans 13 amino acids. The germline V gene has CDR1 SSHAT and CDR2 FNYEAQ (reference sequence). The CDR3 bases are TGTGCTAGCAGCTCCGGACTAGCCAAGACCCAGTACTTC. It encodes CASSSGLAKTQYF.

CDR3 in amino acids: CAWRRPHEQYF. The CDR3 DNA reads TGTGCCTGGAGAAGACCCCACGAGCAGTACTTC. The rearrangement links TRBV30 to TRBJ2-5; D is unclear. The J call is uncertain, as TRBJ2-7 better fits the DNA end. Looked up from germline, CDR1 is GTSNPN and CDR2 is SVGIG (reference sequence). The CDR3 is 11 residues long.

V gene TRBV19 combines with J gene TRBJ2-3, with 8 bases lining up with TRBD2. Trimming removed 2 bases from V and 3 bases from J; junction bases left unmatched: 7. CDR3 size: 16 residues. From germline, CDR1 is LNHDA and CDR2 SQIVND (reference sequence). CDR3 sequence: CASSIRSGGLTDTQYF. The CDR3 DNA follows: TGTGCCAGTAGTATAAGGAGCGGGGGTCTGACAGATACGCAGTATTTT.

The rearrangement joins TRBV7-2 to TRBJ2-3, with D possibly matching TRBD2 (6 bases). The CDR3 runs 17 residues. Trimming cost V 0 bases and J 1 base, with 14 bases left between them. The germline CDR1 and CDR2 sequences are SGHTA and FQGNSA. CDR3 sequence (DNA): TGTGCCAGCAGCTTAGCTCCACTAGCTCTAGGCACAGATACGCAGTATTTT. Translating it yields CASSLAPLALGTDTQYF. Complete variable domain (other parts from reference TRBV7-2 and TRBJ2-3): GAGVSQSPSNKVTEKGKDVELRCDPISGHTALYWYRQSLGQGLEFLIYFQGNSAPDKSGLPSDRFSAERTGGSVSTLTIQRTQQEDSAVYLCASSLAPLALGTDTQYFGPGTRLTVL.

The chain joins TRBV28 to TRBJ2-1; D gene uncertain. The V end was cut by 3 bases, the J end by 10 bases, with 13 bases between. This CDR3 has 13 residues. Germline loops: CDR1 MDHEN, CDR2 SYDVKM. This CDR3 reads CASSFNIQAEQFF. The DNA of the CDR3 is TGTGCCAGCAGTTTTAATATCCAAGCCGAGCAGTTCTTC.

The chain carries TRBV19 and TRBJ1-5; maybe TRBD1 (6 bases). CDR3 length: 14 amino acids. V was cut by 3 bases and J by 5 bases, with 11 bases left in between. Germline assignment: CDR1 LNHDA and CDR2 SQIVND (reference sequence). For the CDR3, the DNA is TGTGCCAGTAGTATGCCGGACAGATATCAGCCCCAGCATTTT. It translates to CASSMPDRYQPQHF.

The chain is built from TRBV5-1 and TRBJ1-1, with 10 bases that match TRBD1. The CDR3 sequence is 14 residues long. The V gene end was trimmed by 4 bases and the J gene end by 1 base; junction bases not matched to a gene: 1. CDR1 is SGHRS, CDR2 YFSETQ, per germline. For the CDR3, the DNA is TGCGCCAGCAGCGGGACAGGGGCGAACACTGAAGCTTTCTTT. Translating it yields CASSGTGANTEAFF.

The V call is TRBV27, the J call TRBJ2-7; a possible D gene is TRBD2 (6 bases). Germline CDR1 is MNHEY and CDR2 is SMNVEV (reference sequence). Trimming pared 9 bases from V and 5 bases from J, leaving 20 bases between. This CDR3 comprises 14 residues. CDR3 sequence: CASKGSLWEDEQYF. CDR3 DNA: TGTGCCAGTAAGGGGTCCCTTTGGGAGGACGAGCAGTACTTC.

The CDR3 reads CASSLVHRGTDTQYF. The CDR3 nucleotides are TGTGCCAGCAGCTTAGTGCACAGGGGGACAGATACGCAGTATTTT. The rearrangement joins TRBV11-2 to TRBJ2-3, with 8 bases aligning to TRBD1. Per germline, CDR1 SGHAT and CDR2 FQNNGV. J lost 3 bases, V lost 1 base, and 3 bases had no gene match. CDR3 size: 15 residues. The full variable domain, its missing parts supplied by reference TRBV11-2 and TRBJ2-3, is EAGVAQSPRYKIIEKRQSVAFWCNPISGHATLYWYQQILGQGPKLLIQFQNNGVVDDSQLPKDRFSAERLKGVDSTLKIQPAKLEDSAVYLCASSLVHRGTDTQYFGPGTRLTVL.

This sequence joins TRBV5-1 and TRBJ2-2, with unresolved D. The CDR3 spans 12 residues. Looked up from germline, CDR1 is SGHRS and CDR2 is YFSETQ. The V gene lost 5 bases and the J gene lost 8 bases, with 10 bases spanning the gap. For the CDR3, the DNA is TGCGCCAGCAGAGGACCGCCGGGGGAGCTGTTTTTT. This translates into CASRGPPGELFF.

The chain combines TRBV14 with TRBJ1-6; D unclear. V was trimmed by 4 bases and J by 6 bases, leaving 10 bases between them. This CDR3 region has 14 residues. CDR1 is SGHDN and CDR2 is FVKESK in the germline V gene. As DNA, the CDR3 is TGTGCCAGCAGCCCCGGACGGATTAATTCACCCCTCCACTTT. The encoded protein is CASSPGRINSPLHF.

The chain combines TRBV19 with TRBJ2-5, with 10 bases matching TRBD1. The J segment lost 4 bases and the V segment lost 5 bases, leaving 10 bases of the junction unmatched. Germline CDR1 LNHDA, CDR2 SQIVND (reference sequence). The CDR3 has 16 amino acids. CDR3 amino acids: CASSVQGTGERETQYF. The CDR3 nucleotides read TGTGCCAGTAGTGTGCAAGGGACAGGGGAGCGAGAGACCCAGTACTTC.

The V and J genes are TRBV7-2 and TRBJ1-1; no reliable D call. Germline-derived CDR1 and CDR2 are SGHTA and FQGNSA. This CDR3 is 16 amino acids long. V lost 1 base and J 6 bases, leaving 18 bases between the germline ends. DNA for the CDR3: TGTGCCAGCAGCTTAGTGAGTGTATCAGTCGGCGCTGAAGCTTTCTTT. It specifies CASSLVSVSVGAEAFF.

The CDR3 DNA sequence: TGTGCCAGCAGCCCACTAGCGGGGTCCTTCTACGAGCAGTACTTC. It codes for CASSPLAGSFYEQYF. The chain links TRBV7-9 to TRBJ2-7, with 10 bases identical to TRBD2. Trimming took 5 bases from V and 3 from J; bases not matched to a gene: 7. CDR1 and CDR2 (germline): SEHNR, FQNEAQ (reference sequence). The length of the CDR3 is 15 residues.

This chain uses TRBV6-6 with TRBJ1-3; the D is unclear. The CDR3 length is 13 residues. CDR1 and CDR2 from the germline V gene are MNHNY and SVGAGI (reference sequence). The V gene lost 5 bases and the J gene lost 0 bases, with 5 bases spanning the gap. The CDR3 reads CASSQTSGNTIYF. The CDR3 DNA follows: TGTGCCAGCAGTCAAACCTCTGGAAACACCATATATTTT.

This sequence joins TRBV27 and TRBJ1-4; TRBD1 matches at 8 bases. The CDR3 contains 13 residues. The V and J ends lost 8 bases and 8 bases, in that order; junction bases with no gene match: 7. Germline V lookup: CDR1 MNHEY, CDR2 SMNVEV (reference sequence). CDR3 nucleotides: TGTGCCAGCGGGACAGGCGGGGGGGAAAAACTGTTTTTT. This codes for CASGTGGGEKLFF.

The chain is built from TRBV7-8 and TRBJ1-1; D is undetermined. This CDR3 has 13 residues. In germline, CDR1 is SGHVS, CDR2 FQNEAQ. Trimming pared 3 bases from V and 1 base from J, leaving 6 bases between. CDR3 nucleotides: TGTGCCAGCAGCTTTGGCGCGAACACTGAAGCTTTCTTT. As protein: CASSFGANTEAFF.

This chain joins TRBV7-9 and TRBJ2-1; 10 bases map to TRBD2. With V trimmed by 0 bases and J by 0 bases, 5 bases remained unmatched. Germline CDR1 is SEHNR and CDR2 is FQNEAQ (reference sequence). The CDR3 has 18 amino acids. In DNA form, the CDR3 reads TGTGCCAGCAGCTTAGCTAGCGGGAGGCCCCTCTCCTACAATGAGCAGTTCTTC. This gives the protein CASSLASGRPLSYNEQFF.

The chain employs TRBV7-6 and TRBJ2-5; 11 positions agree with TRBD1. The germline V gene has CDR1 SGHVS and CDR2 FNYEAQ. The CDR3 contains 19 residues. V trimming: 4 bases; J trimming: 1 base; junction bases outside the gene matches: 14. This CDR3 reads CASSSPGQGEWWSQETQYF. CDR3 in DNA: TGTGCCAGCAGCTCGCCGGGACAGGGGGAATGGTGGTCCCAAGAGACCCAGTACTTC.

The V and J genes are TRBV9 and TRBJ2-1; no clear D gene. This CDR3 is built from 14 residues. Germline CDR1 reads SGDLS; CDR2 reads YYNGEE. V lost 0 bases and J 8 bases, leaving 12 bases between the germline ends. CDR3 residues: CASSVVGSSYEQFF. CDR3 DNA: TGTGCCAGCAGCGTAGTGGGTTCGAGCTATGAGCAGTTCTTC.

As for this clone: Other DNA sequences from this sample encode an identical CDR3 as well. This chain links TRBV18 with TRBJ1-2, with TRBD1 as a possible D gene (6 bases). The CDR3 has 14 amino acids. V was cut by 0 bases and J by 5 bases, with 10 bases left in between. The germline gives CDR1 KGHSH, CDR2 LQKENI. CDR3: CASSPPNREYGYTF. The DNA for the CDR3 is TGTGCCAGCTCACCACCCAACAGGGAGTATGGCTACACCTTC.

The V and J genes are TRBV2 and TRBJ2-7; TRBD2 is a possible D gene (6 bases). This CDR3 has 14 residues. The V end lost 6 bases, the J end lost 0 bases, and 12 bases lay between the germline ends. Germline V gene sequence: CDR1 SNHLY, CDR2 FYNNEI. In DNA, the CDR3 is TGTGCCAGCAGACCACGGGGGTACTCCTACGAGCAGTACTTC. Translation gives CASRPRGYSYEQYF.

This chain uses TRBV10-2 with TRBJ2-7; no clear D gene. Germline-derived CDR1 and CDR2 are WSHSY and SAAADI. Trimming removed 2 bases at V and 2 bases at J, with 10 bases between. This CDR3 has 14 amino acids. The CDR3 sequence is CASSEPKDTYEQYF. In DNA form, the CDR3 reads TGCGCCAGCAGTGAGCCAAAAGACACCTACGAGCAGTACTTC.

The genes are TRBV27 and TRBJ1-1; D gene uncertain. The CDR3 is 15 residues long. Between the trimmed V and J ends, which lost 0 bases and 0 bases, there was a span of 8 bases. Germline-derived CDR1 and CDR2 are MNHEY and SMNVEV (reference sequence). CDR3 protein: CASSLSPELNTEAFF. CDR3 DNA: TGTGCCAGCAGTTTATCTCCGGAGTTGAACACTGAAGCTTTCTTT.

This sequence joins TRBV7-2 and TRBJ2-6, with 9 bases identical to TRBD1. With 4 bases clipped from V and 2 bases from J, the junction kept 3 bases outside the gene matches. This CDR3 region has 16 residues. Germline CDR1 and CDR2: SGHTA and FQGNSA. The CDR3, as DNA: TGTGCCAGCAGCTCTACAGGGGGCGCTGGGGCCAACGTCCTGACTTTC. It translates to CASSSTGGAGANVLTF.

This sequence joins TRBV11-2 and TRBJ1-6, with a tentative D call TRBD1 (6 bases). Germline-derived CDR1 and CDR2 are SGHAT and FQNNGV. This CDR3 comprises 15 residues. The germline V and J ends were trimmed by 5 bases and 7 bases, with 15 bases remaining between them. CDR3 nucleotide sequence: TGTGCCAGCAGCCAAGACAGGTTAGGAAATTCACCCCTCCACTTT. Its translation: CASSQDRLGNSPLHF.

The chain employs TRBV6-5 and TRBJ2-4, with TRBD1 matching over 9 bases. Losses at the gene ends were 4 bases for V and 4 bases for J; bases not matched to a gene: 5. Germline CDR1 reads MNHEY; CDR2 reads SVGAGI. CDR3 length: 15 residues. The CDR3 region is CASSSPGQGKNIQYF. The CDR3 DNA follows: TGTGCCAGCAGTTCCCCCGGACAGGGGAAAAACATTCAGTACTTC.